Described below is a single T cell receptor (beta chain) sequence and its context. The antigen is not known. TCRdb's table, derived via immunoSEQ multiplex PCR, lists solely in-frame clones and lacks some. This table has around 50,000 clones, 83% appearing once. The sample is drawn from a study of early stage breast cancer tumors. Across the whole study: Most of the 16 invasive tumors were ER+, PR+ and HER2-. Invasive lobular carcinomas made up about 35% of the 12 ER+/PR+/HER2- tumors.

Study results and limitations: Commonly generated sequences made up most enriched TCRB sequences shared between patients.

The CDR3 extends over 15 amino acids. Germline assignment: CDR1 ENHRY and CDR2 SYGVKD. Unmatched junction bases numbered 20, after V lost 11 bases and J lost 10 bases. The gene calls are TRBV10-3 and TRBJ2-5; TRBD2 aligns across 9 bases. The sequence was collected from a person aged 45 to 59 with breast cancer. The sequenced sample was blood. CDR3 nucleotide sequence: TGTGCCTCGCGGGGGTCTAGCGGGACCCATTTGGGCCAGTACTTC. Residues: CASRGSSGTHLGQYF.